This T cell receptor (beta chain) was sequenced in a study of T-cell memory formation after mild COVID-19. The germline V gene encodes CDR1 SQVTM and CDR2 ANQGSEA. The CDR3 is 12 amino acids. V lost 0 bases to trimming and J lost 5 bases, with 7 bases between them. In its sample, this clonotype was seen a few times. MiXCR, run by TCRdb on the 5' RACE reads, gives a single entry per CDR3 protein. The sample has 65,000 to 95,000 distinct CDR3 sequences, 9.5% to 15% seen once. Sequenced material: PBMCs or a T cell subset sorted from them (not recorded which). The V and J genes are TRBV29-1 and TRBJ1-1, with D possibly matching TRBD1 (5 bases). The clonotype originates from a man between 18 and 35 years old who had mild COVID-19 (a few samples of this study predate the infection). Cell type and time point are not known. In nucleotides, the CDR3 is TGCAGCGTTGAAGAGGACATAACTGAAGCTTTCTTT. This gives the protein CSVEEDITEAFF.